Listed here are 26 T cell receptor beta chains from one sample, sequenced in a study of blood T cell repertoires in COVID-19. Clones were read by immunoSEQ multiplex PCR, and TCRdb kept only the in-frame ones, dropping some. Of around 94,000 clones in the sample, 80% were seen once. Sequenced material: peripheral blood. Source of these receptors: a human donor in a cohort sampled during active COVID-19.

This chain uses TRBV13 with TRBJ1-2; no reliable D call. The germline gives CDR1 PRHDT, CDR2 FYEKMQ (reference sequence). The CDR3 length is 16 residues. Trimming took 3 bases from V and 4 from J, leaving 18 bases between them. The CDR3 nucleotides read TGTGCCAGCAGCTTTACTTCTCCGACATCGCTCTATGGCTACACCTTC. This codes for CASSFTSPTSLYGYTF.

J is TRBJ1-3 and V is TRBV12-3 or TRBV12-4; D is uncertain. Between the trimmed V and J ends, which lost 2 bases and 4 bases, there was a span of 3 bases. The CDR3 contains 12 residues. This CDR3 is CASSLPGNTIYF. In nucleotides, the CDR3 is TGTGCCAGCAGTTTACCAGGAAACACCATATATTTT.

CDR3 in amino acids: CASSQAASGVTGELFF. Here the CDR3 DNA reads TGTGCCAGCAGCCAAGCTGCTAGCGGAGTCACCGGGGAGCTGTTTTTT. This chain joins TRBV4-2 and TRBJ2-2, with TRBD2 identical over 7 bases. The CDR3 totals 16 residues. Germline V gene data show CDR1 as LGHNA and CDR2 as YNFKEQ. The V segment lost 1 base and the J segment 4 bases; nucleotides outside the gene matches: 6.

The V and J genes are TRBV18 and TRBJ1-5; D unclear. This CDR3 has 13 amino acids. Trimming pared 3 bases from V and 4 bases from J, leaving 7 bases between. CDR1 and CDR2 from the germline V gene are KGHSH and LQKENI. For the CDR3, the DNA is TGTGCCAGCTCACCCCCTTTGAATCAGCCCCAGCATTTT. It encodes CASSPPLNQPQHF.

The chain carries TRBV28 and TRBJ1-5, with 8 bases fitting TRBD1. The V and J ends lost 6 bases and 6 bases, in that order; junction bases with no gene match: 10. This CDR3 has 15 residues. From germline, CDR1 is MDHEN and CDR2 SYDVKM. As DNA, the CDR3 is TGTGCCAGCAGCCAGGGGGACAGGCCGGGTCAGCCCCAGCATTTT. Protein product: CASSQGDRPGQPQHF.

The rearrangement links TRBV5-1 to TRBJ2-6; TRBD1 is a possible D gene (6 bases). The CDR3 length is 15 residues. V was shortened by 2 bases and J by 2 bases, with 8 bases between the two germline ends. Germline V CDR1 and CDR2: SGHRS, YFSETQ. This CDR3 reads CASSLQGPGANVLTF. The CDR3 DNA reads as TGCGCCAGCAGCTTACAGGGTCCTGGGGCCAACGTCCTGACTTTC. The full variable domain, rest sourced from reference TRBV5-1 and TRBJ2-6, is KAGVTQTPRYLIKTRGQQVTLSCSPISGHRSVSWYQQTPGQGLQFLFEYFSETQRNKGNFPGRFSGRQFSNSRSEMNVSTLELGDSALYLCASSLQGPGANVLTFGAGSRLTVL.

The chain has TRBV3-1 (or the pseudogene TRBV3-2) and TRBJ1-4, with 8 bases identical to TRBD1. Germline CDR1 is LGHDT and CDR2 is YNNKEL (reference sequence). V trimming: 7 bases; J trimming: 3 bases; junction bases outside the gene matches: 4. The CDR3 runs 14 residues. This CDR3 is CASTSGQANEKLFF. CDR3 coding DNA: TGTGCCAGCACCTCGGGACAGGCTAATGAAAAACTGTTTTTT.

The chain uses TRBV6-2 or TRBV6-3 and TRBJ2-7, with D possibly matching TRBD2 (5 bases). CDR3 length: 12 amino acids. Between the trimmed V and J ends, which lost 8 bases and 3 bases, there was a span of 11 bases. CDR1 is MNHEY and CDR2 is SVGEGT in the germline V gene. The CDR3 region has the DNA TGTGCCAGCGGCCAGAGCGGCTACGAGCAGTACTTC. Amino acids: CASGQSGYEQYF.

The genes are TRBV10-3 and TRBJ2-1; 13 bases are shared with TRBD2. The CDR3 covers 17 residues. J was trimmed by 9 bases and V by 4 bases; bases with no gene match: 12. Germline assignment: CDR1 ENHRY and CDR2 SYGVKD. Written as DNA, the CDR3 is TGTGCCATCAGTGCACGGGAACTAGCGGGAGGGCCGGGTGAGCAGTTCTTC. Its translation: CAISARELAGGPGEQFF.

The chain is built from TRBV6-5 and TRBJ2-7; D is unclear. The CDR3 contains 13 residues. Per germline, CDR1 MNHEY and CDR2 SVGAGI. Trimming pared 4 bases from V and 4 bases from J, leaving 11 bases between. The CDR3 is CASSSVFSYEQYF. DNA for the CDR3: TGTGCCAGCAGTTCCGTCTTCTCTTACGAGCAGTACTTC.

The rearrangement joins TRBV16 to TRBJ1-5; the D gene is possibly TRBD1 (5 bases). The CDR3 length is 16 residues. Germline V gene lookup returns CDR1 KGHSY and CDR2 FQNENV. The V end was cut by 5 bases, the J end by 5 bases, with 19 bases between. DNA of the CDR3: TGTGCCAGCAGCACCAGGGCAGGCCGAGGAGATCAGCCCCAGCATTTT. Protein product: CASSTRAGRGDQPQHF.

CDR3 loop: CASSSGHSGRAGYEQYF. The CDR3 coding sequence is TGCGCCAGCAGCTCAGGACACTCCGGGAGGGCAGGCTACGAGCAGTACTTC. This chain connects TRBV5-1 to TRBJ2-7, with TRBD2 matching 8 bases. With 3 bases clipped from V and 3 bases from J, the junction kept 14 bases outside the gene matches. CDR3 length equals 17 residues. Germline assignment: CDR1 SGHRS and CDR2 YFSETQ.

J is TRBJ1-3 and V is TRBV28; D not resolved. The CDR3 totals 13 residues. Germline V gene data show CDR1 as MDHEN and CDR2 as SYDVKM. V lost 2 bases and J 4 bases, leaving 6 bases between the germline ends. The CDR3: CASSLPGGNTIYF. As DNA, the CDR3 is TGTGCCAGCAGTTTACCGGGGGGAAACACCATATATTTT.

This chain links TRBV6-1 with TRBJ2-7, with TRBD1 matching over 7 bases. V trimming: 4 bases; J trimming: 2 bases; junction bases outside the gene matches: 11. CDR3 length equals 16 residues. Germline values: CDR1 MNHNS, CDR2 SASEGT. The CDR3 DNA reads TGTGCCAGCAGTGGACAGGGTTGGCGAGCCACCTACGAGCAGTACTTC. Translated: CASSGQGWRATYEQYF.

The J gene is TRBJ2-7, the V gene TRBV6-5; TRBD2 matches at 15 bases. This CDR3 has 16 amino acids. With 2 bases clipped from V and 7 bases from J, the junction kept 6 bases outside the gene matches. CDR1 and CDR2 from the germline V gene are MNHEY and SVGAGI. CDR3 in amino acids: CASSYGTSGRFGEQYF. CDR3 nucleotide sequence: TGTGCCAGCAGTTACGGGACTAGCGGGAGGTTTGGAGAGCAGTACTTC.

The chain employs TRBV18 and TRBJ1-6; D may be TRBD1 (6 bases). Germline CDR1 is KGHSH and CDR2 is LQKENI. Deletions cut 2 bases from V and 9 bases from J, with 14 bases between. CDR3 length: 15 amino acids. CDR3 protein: CASSPERGGGSPLHF. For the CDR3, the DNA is TGTGCCAGCTCACCAGAGAGGGGGGGAGGTTCACCCCTCCACTTT.

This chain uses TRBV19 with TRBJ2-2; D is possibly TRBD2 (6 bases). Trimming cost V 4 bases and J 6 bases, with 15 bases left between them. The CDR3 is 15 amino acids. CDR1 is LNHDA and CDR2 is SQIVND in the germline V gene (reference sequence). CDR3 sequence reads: CASSRSGRNSGELFF. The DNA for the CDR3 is TGTGCCAGTAGTAGGTCCGGGAGAAATTCCGGGGAGCTGTTTTTT.

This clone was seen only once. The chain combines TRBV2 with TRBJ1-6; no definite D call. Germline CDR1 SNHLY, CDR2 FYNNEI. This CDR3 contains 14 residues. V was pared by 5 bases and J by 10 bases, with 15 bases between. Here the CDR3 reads CASSPPGGRSPLHF. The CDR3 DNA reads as TGTGCCAGCAGTCCCCCGGGAGGCAGGTCACCCCTCCACTTT.

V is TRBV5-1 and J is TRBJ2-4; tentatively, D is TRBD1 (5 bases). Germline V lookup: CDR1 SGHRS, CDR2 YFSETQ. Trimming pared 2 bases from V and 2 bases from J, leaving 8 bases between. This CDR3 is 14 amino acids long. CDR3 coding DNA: TGCGCCAGCAGCTTAGACAGCTCCAAAAACATTCAGTACTTC. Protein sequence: CASSLDSSKNIQYF.

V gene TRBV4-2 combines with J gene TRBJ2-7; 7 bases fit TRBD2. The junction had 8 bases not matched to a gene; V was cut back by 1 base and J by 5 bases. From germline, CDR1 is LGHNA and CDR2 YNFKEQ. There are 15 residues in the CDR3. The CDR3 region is CASSQAAGAGDEQYF. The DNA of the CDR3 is TGTGCCAGCAGCCAAGCGGCGGGAGCCGGGGACGAGCAGTACTTC.

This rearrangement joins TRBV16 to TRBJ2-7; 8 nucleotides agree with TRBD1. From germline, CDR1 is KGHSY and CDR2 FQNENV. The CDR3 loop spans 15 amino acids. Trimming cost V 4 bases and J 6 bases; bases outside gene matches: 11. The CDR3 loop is CASSLTGTGIGEQYF. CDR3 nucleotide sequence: TGTGCCAGCAGCCTGACCGGGACAGGAATTGGCGAGCAGTACTTC.

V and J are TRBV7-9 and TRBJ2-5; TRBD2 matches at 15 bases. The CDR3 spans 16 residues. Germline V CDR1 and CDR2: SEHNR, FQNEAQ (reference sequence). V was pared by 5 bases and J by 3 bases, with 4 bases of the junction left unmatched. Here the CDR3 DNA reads TGTGCCAGCAGCGGACTAGCGGGAGGGGGAGAAGAGACCCAGTACTTC. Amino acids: CASSGLAGGGEETQYF.

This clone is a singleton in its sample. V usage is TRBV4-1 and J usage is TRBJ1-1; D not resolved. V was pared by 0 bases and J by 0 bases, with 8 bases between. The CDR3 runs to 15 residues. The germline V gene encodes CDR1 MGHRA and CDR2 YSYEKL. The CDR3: CASSQERTLNTEAFF. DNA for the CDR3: TGCGCCAGCAGCCAAGAACGAACTTTGAACACTGAAGCTTTCTTT.

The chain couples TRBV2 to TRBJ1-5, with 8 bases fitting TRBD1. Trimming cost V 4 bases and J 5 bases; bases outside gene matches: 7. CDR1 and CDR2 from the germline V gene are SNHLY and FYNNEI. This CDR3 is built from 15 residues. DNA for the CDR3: TGTGCCAGCAGTGGCGGGACAGGCTACCATCAGCCCCAGCATTTT. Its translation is CASSGGTGYHQPQHF.

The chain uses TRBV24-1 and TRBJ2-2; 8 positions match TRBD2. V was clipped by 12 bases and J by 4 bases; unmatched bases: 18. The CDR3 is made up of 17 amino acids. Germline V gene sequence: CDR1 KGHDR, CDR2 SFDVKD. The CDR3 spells CAGGSMKREGFTGELFF. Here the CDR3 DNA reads TGTGCCGGCGGGAGTATGAAACGGGAGGGGTTCACCGGGGAGCTGTTTTTT.

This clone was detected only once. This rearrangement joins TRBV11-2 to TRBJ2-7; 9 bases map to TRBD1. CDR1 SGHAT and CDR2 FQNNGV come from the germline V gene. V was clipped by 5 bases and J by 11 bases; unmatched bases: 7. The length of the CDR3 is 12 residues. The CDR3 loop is CASSKRDREKYF. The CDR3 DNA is TGTGCCAGCAGCAAACGGGACAGGGAAAAGTACTTC.